This paragraph reports one T cell receptor (beta chain). Sequence at one end of the junction differs from germline and may be a read error. CDR1 is LNHDA and CDR2 is SQIVND in the germline V gene (reference sequence). The CDR3 consists of 14 residues. The sample comes from a study of siplizumab effects on memory and regulatory T cells. Method: immunoSEQ multiplex PCR; TCRdb's copy keeps in-frame clones and lacks some. The sample yields roughly 56,000 clones, around 98% seen once. The chain uses TRBV19 and TRBJ2-2, with no clear D. Sequenced input: naive CD8+ T cells sorted from blood. This clonotype was obtained from a human donor in good health. The CDR3 here is CASSIVLNAGELFF. The CDR3 DNA follows: TGTGCCAGTAGTATAGTTCTGAACGCCGGGGAGCTGTTTTTT.